This T cell receptor beta chain was retrieved from a study of metastatic and nonmetastatic thyroid tumors. Study background: Repertoires from blood and tumor or nodule tissue of malignant and benign thyroid patients were compared.

All patients were treatment-naive before thyroid surgery. In its sample, this clone was seen many times. A read error may produce the germline difference seen at one junction end. In the authors' methods: CDR3 differences across clinicopathological groups were used to build a distant-metastasis classifier for papillary thyroid cancer. TCRdb called clones again from the PCR reads with MiXCR. These V and J calls rely on TCRdb rather than the paper's analysis. The sample gives about 92,000 clones, 14% to 15% of which show up once; roughly 3.6% is in the top ten. The sequenced material came from blood. This sequence was found in a female donor with papillary thyroid cancer or a benign thyroid nodule (not recorded which). Some clones in this sample may be carry-over from other donors' samples.

CDR3 coding DNA: TGTGCCAGCAGCCTTAGGACAGGAAGCAAAGATACGCAGTATTTT. The encoded protein is CASSLRTGSKDTQYF. The V gene is TRBV3-1, the J gene TRBJ2-3; TRBD1 matches at 7 bases. Germline CDR1 reads LGHDT; CDR2 reads YNNKEL (reference sequence). The length of the CDR3 is 15 residues.